This TCR beta chain stems from a study of T-cell memory formation after mild COVID-19. About this clonotype itself: Its antigen is undetermined.

TCRdb ran MiXCR on the 5' RACE reads and lists one entry per CDR3 protein. The sample lists some 160,000 distinct CDR3 sequences; about a third were seen once. General study results and limits: Certain responding clones were present in pre-infection memory, suggesting participation of cross-reactive memory.

The specimen was PBMCs or a T cell subset sorted from them (not recorded which). This receptor was taken from an adult woman who had mild COVID-19 (a few samples of this study predate the infection). Cell type and time point are not known.

CDR3 DNA: TGCAGCTTGTACAGGGGAAGGTACACTGAAGCTTTCTTT. Protein product: CSLYRGRYTEAFF. The chain carries TRBV29-1 and TRBJ1-1; TRBD1 aligns across 7 bases. CDR3 length: 13 amino acids. Germline lookup yields CDR1 SQVTM and CDR2 ANQGSEA. The ends lost 8 bases at V and 3 bases at J; junction bases unmatched: 9.